Following are 22 T cell receptor beta chains from one sample sequenced in a study of Ad26.COV2.S vaccination and SARS-CoV-2 variants (dated by TCRdb to the early 2020s). In light of the paper, this sample's treatment or condition label describes: some 20 received Ad26.COV2.S at low or high dose, single or two shots; about 5 received placebo; per-sample allocation not given. Repertoires of vaccine and placebo recipients were sequenced from samples collected on day 63 after the first injection. The library came from the immunoSEQ multiplex PCR assay. This immuneACCESS table, as held by TCRdb, lists in-frame sequences with V and J called but not all clones. Of the missing ones, under half trace to an unresolved V gene in checked studies; the others have no known cause. The sample table lists roughly 500,000 clones, 80% to 90% of them with a count of one. The ten largest clonotypes hold just over 2.5% of the sample.

Sample: peripheral blood, taken in a trial of Ad26.COV2.S vaccine versus placebo. The receptor set was obtained from a person aged 18 to 65 who received the Ad26.COV2.S COVID-19 vaccine or a placebo.

The rearrangement links TRBV2 to TRBJ1-5; 8 positions agree with TRBD1. The CDR3 contains 14 residues. Germline V lookup: CDR1 SNHLY, CDR2 FYNNEI. Trimming removed 5 bases from V and 5 bases from J; junction bases left unmatched: 5. The chain's CDR3 is CASSKDREDQPQHF. The CDR3 DNA reads as TGTGCCAGCAGTAAGGACAGGGAGGATCAGCCCCAGCATTTT.

The chain is built from TRBV19 and TRBJ2-3; D not certain. The CDR3 length is 11 residues. With 7 bases removed from V and 2 bases from J, the gap between germline ends came to 4 bases. In germline, CDR1 is LNHDA, CDR2 SQIVND (reference sequence). The CDR3, as DNA: TGTGCCAGTACCGACACAGATACGCAGTATTTT. Translation gives CASTDTDTQYF.

The chain recombines TRBV6-4 with TRBJ2-1; 9 bases fit TRBD2. This CDR3 contains 15 residues. The germline CDR1 and CDR2 sequences are MRHNA and SNTAGT. V was clipped by 0 bases and J by 8 bases; unmatched bases: 5. The CDR3 reads CASSDSAGGSDEQFF. DNA of the CDR3: TGTGCCAGCAGTGACTCGGCGGGGGGGTCGGATGAGCAGTTCTTC.

This clone came up once. The V and J genes are TRBV2 and TRBJ1-5; D may be TRBD1 (5 bases). With 6 bases removed from V and 5 bases from J, the gap between germline ends came to 11 bases. This CDR3 comprises 13 residues. Germline CDR1 and CDR2: SNHLY and FYNNEI. The CDR3 reads CASSLTVDQPQHF. The CDR3 DNA is TGTGCCAGCAGCCTGACAGTGGATCAGCCCCAGCATTTT.

The J gene is TRBJ1-1, the V gene TRBV13, with TRBD1 identical over 7 bases. Germline loops: CDR1 PRHDT, CDR2 FYEKMQ (reference sequence). V lost 5 bases to trimming and J lost 5 bases; unmatched junction nucleotides: 5. The CDR3 is 13 amino acids. The CDR3 DNA sequence: TGTGCCAGCAGCACGACAGGGTGGACTGAAGCTTTCTTT. Its protein product is CASSTTGWTEAFF. Complete variable domain (other parts from reference TRBV13 and TRBJ1-1): AAGVIQSPRHLIKEKRETATLKCYPIPRHDTVYWYQQGPGQDPQFLISFYEKMQSDKGSIPDRFSAQQFSDYHSELNMSSLELGDSALYFCASSTTGWTEAFFGQGTRLTVV.

The chain carries TRBV7-2 and TRBJ1-1; TRBD1 might be the D (6 bases). Germline loops: CDR1 SGHTA, CDR2 FQGNSA. With 1 base removed from V and 3 bases from J, the gap between germline ends came to 21 bases. The CDR3 loop spans 18 amino acids. In DNA form, the CDR3 reads TGTGCCAGCAGCTTAGGACTTAAAGACAGGCGAGCGTACACTGAAGCTTTCTTT. Its translation is CASSLGLKDRRAYTEAFF.

The gene calls are TRBV7-2 and TRBJ2-3; D is perhaps TRBD2 (7 bases). CDR1 and CDR2 from the germline V gene are SGHTA and FQGNSA. This CDR3 comprises 18 residues. Trimming left V 5 bases short and J 1 base short, with 22 bases between. CDR3 DNA: TGTGCCAGCAGCACTCCCCCGAGGGGGGGGTGGGGCACAGATACGCAGTATTTT. It translates to CASSTPPRGGWGTDTQYF.

The chain is built from TRBV7-2 and TRBJ1-1, with D possibly matching TRBD1 (6 bases). Germline V gives CDR1 SGHTA, CDR2 FQGNSA. With 1 base removed from V and 5 bases from J, the gap between germline ends came to 11 bases. This CDR3 region has 14 residues. CDR3 sequence (DNA): TGTGCCAGCAGCTTAGTCGACAGGATAACTGAAGCTTTCTTT. Residues: CASSLVDRITEAFF.

This chain connects TRBV7-6 to TRBJ2-5; D is ambiguous. V lost 4 bases and J lost 7, with 7 bases in between. CDR1 and CDR2 (germline): SGHVS, FNYEAQ. CDR3 length: 11 amino acids. The CDR3 sequence: CASSSGLTQYF. DNA of the CDR3: TGTGCCAGCAGCTCCGGGCTGACCCAGTACTTC.

The chain links TRBV7-8 to TRBJ2-5, with D possibly TRBD2 on 5 matching bases. V lost 1 base to trimming and J lost 5 bases, with 11 bases between them. Germline-derived CDR1 and CDR2 are SGHVS and FQNEAQ. The CDR3 length is 14 residues. In DNA form, the CDR3 reads TGTGCCAGCAGCTTAGTTCCCGGGGATGAGACCCAGTACTTC. Residues: CASSLVPGDETQYF.

The chain uses TRBV4-3 and TRBJ1-4; D call uncertain. Trimming stripped 0 bases from V and 5 bases from J, with 19 bases between. Germline loops: CDR1 LGHNA, CDR2 YSLEER. This CDR3 region has 18 residues. In DNA, the CDR3 is TGCGCCAGCAGCCAAGACCAGTTGGAGGGAGGGATGAATGAAAAACTGTTTTTT. Translated, it gives CASSQDQLEGGMNEKLFF.

The gene calls are TRBV10-3 and TRBJ2-7, with unresolved D. The CDR3 totals 13 residues. Germline V gene sequence: CDR1 ENHRY, CDR2 SYGVKD. V dropped 6 bases and J dropped 4 bases, with 13 bases sitting between them. CDR3 in DNA: TGTGCCATCAGGGCCTCAGCGTCTTACGAGCAGTACGTC. Its protein product is CAIRASASYEQYV.

The chain is built from TRBV7-9 and TRBJ2-1, with TRBD2 identical over 11 bases. This CDR3 has 15 amino acids. Trimming took 4 bases from V and 6 from J; bases not matched to a gene: 5. CDR1 is SEHNR, CDR2 FQNEAQ, per germline (reference sequence). CDR3 loop: CASSSTGTSGNEQFF. The CDR3 DNA is TGTGCCAGCAGCTCCACCGGGACTAGCGGCAATGAGCAGTTCTTC.

The chain is built from TRBV9 and TRBJ2-7, with D perhaps assigned TRBD1 or TRBD2 (5 bases each). Trimming cost V 3 bases and J 6 bases, with 16 bases left between them. The CDR3 has 14 amino acids. The germline V gene has CDR1 SGDLS and CDR2 YYNGEE. The CDR3 loop is CASSGGIQSAEQYF. DNA for the CDR3: TGTGCCAGCAGCGGGGGGATCCAGTCTGCCGAGCAGTACTTC.

The V gene is TRBV6-2 or TRBV6-3, the J gene TRBJ2-7; D possibly corresponds to TRBD1 (6 bases). The CDR3 runs to 13 residues. Germline CDR1 is MNHEY and CDR2 is SVGEGT. V was cut by 4 bases and J by 4 bases, with 11 bases left in between. The CDR3 spells CASSFGTKYEQYF. The CDR3 DNA follows: TGTGCCAGCAGTTTCGGGACAAAGTACGAGCAGTACTTC.

The chain's CDR3 is CASSLNRYEQYF. CDR3 DNA sequence: TGCGCCAGCAGCTTGAACCGATACGAGCAGTACTTC. The gene calls are TRBV5-1 and TRBJ2-7; D is unclear. Germline values: CDR1 SGHRS, CDR2 YFSETQ. Trimming left V 1 base short and J 4 bases short, with 6 bases between. This CDR3 is built from 12 residues.

The V gene is TRBV6-2 or TRBV6-3, the J gene TRBJ1-1; the match to TRBD1 covers 9 bases. The germline CDR1 and CDR2 sequences are MNHEY and SVGEGT. J gave up 5 bases and V 4 bases, and 14 bases lay outside the gene matches. This CDR3 spans 17 amino acids. For the CDR3, the DNA is TGTGCCAGCAGTTCGTGGGGGACAGGGAGGGGAGAAACTGAAGCTTTCTTT. Translated: CASSSWGTGRGETEAFF.

The V and J genes are TRBV5-8 and TRBJ2-7; D gene uncertain. The CDR3 is 16 amino acids. The germline gives CDR1 SGHTS, CDR2 YDEGEE. V lost 1 base and J 3 bases, leaving 17 bases between the germline ends. The CDR3 nucleotides read TGTGCCAGCAGCTTGCTCGGCGAGGACGCAAACTACGAGCAGTACGTC. Protein: CASSLLGEDANYEQYV.

This clone has only one observation. V gene TRBV5-6 combines with J gene TRBJ2-7; weak D call: TRBD2 (5 bases). Germline V CDR1 and CDR2: SGHDT, YYEEEE. The V end lost 0 bases, the J end lost 6 bases, and 7 bases lay between the germline ends. The CDR3 runs to 12 residues. CDR3 DNA sequence: TGTGCCAGCAGCTTGGTGGCGGGCGAGCAGTACTTC. Translation gives CASSLVAGEQYF. The variable domain in full, with the rest retrieved from reference TRBV5-6 and TRBJ2-7, is DAGVTQSPTHLIKTRGQQVTLRCSPKSGHDTVSWYQQALGQGPQFIFQYYEEEERQRGNFPDRFSGHQFPNYSSELNVNALLLGDSALYLCASSLVAGEQYFGPGTRLTVT.

The chain uses TRBV10-3 and TRBJ2-7, with 9 positions matching TRBD2. The trim removed 6 bases at V and 2 bases at J, leaving 8 bases unmatched. From germline, CDR1 is ENHRY and CDR2 SYGVKD. The CDR3 runs to 15 residues. The CDR3 here is CAIREGLAGPYEQYV. In nucleotides, the CDR3 is TGTGCCATCAGGGAGGGGCTAGCGGGGCCCTACGAGCAGTACGTC.

The rearrangement links TRBV5-6 to TRBJ2-3, with 9 bases fitting TRBD1. This CDR3 is built from 19 residues. V lost 0 bases to trimming and J lost 5 bases; unmatched junction nucleotides: 16. Germline-derived CDR1 and CDR2 are SGHDT and YYEEEE. The CDR3 coding sequence is TGTGCCAGCAGCTTGGCGATTTACCCCAGGACAGGGGCTGGAGATACGCAGTATTTT. Translation gives CASSLAIYPRTGAGDTQYF.

In this sample, this clone turned up many times. V and J are TRBV7-2 and TRBJ2-2, with D possibly TRBD2 on 6 matching bases. Germline V CDR1 and CDR2: SGHTA, FQGNSA. Trimming removed 4 bases from V and 5 bases from J, with 11 bases in between. The CDR3 length is 14 residues. This chain's CDR3 is CASSWTILTGELFF. DNA of the CDR3: TGTGCCAGCAGCTGGACTATATTAACCGGGGAGCTGTTTTTT.